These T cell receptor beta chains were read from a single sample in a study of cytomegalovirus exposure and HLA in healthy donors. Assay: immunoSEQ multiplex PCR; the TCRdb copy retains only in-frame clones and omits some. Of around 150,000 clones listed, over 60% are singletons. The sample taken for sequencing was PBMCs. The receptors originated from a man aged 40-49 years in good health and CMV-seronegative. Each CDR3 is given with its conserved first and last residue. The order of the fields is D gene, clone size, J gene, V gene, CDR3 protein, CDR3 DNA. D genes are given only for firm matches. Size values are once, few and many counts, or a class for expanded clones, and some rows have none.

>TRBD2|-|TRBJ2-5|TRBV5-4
CASRLTSGGAGETQYF
TGTGCCAGCAGGTTGACTAGCGGGGGGGCCGGGGAGACCCAGTACTTC
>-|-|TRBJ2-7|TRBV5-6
CASSFLTGRFSYEQYF
TGTGCCAGCAGCTTCTTAACAGGAAGGTTCTCCTACGAGCAGTACTTC
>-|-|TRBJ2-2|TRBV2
CASSEYRGTGELFF
TGTGCCAGCAGTGAATATAGGGGAACCGGGGAGCTGTTTTTT
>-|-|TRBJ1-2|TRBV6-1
CASSEIGRDNYGYTF
TGTGCCAGCAGTGAAATCGGGAGGGATAACTATGGCTACACCTTC
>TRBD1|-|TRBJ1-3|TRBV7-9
CASSQDRGQGNTIYF
TGTGCCAGCAGCCAGGACAGGGGGCAGGGAAACACCATATATTTT
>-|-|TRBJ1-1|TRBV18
CASSPRGQAAAFF
TGTGCCAGCTCACCACGGGGCCAGGCAGCAGCTTTCTTT
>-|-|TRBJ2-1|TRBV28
CASSFRGLAVNYNEQFF
TGTGCCAGCAGTTTCCGGGGGCTAGCGGTTAATTACAATGAGCAGTTCTTC
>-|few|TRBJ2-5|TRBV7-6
CASSSEETQYF
TGTGCCAGCAGCTCCGAAGAGACCCAGTACTTC
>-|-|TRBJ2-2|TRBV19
CASSRGVQGFYTGELFF
TGTGCCAGTAGTAGGGGGGTACAGGGGTTTTATACCGGGGAGCTGTTTTTT
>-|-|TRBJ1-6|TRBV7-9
CASSHGSALHF
TGTGCCAGCAGCCACGGGTCAGCCCTCCACTTT
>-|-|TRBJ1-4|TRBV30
CAWSDVQGRLEKLFF
TGTGCCTGGAGTGATGTACAGGGAAGGTTAGAAAAACTGTTTTTT
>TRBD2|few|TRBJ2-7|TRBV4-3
CASSQDLTSGQTYEQYF
TGCGCCAGCAGCCAAGATCTGACTAGCGGGCAAACCTACGAGCAGTACTTC
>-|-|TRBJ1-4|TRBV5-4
CASSSDGTNEKLFF
TGTGCCAGCAGCAGTGACGGGACTAATGAAAAACTGTTTTTT
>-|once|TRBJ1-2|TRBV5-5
CASSLSEGNYGYTF
TGTGCCAGCAGCTTGTCGGAGGGGAACTATGGCTACACCTTC
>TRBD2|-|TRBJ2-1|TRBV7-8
CASSPLAGAENEQFF
TGTGCCAGCAGCCCATTAGCGGGAGCTGAGAATGAGCAGTTCTTC
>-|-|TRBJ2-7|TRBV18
CASSLPSSYEQYF
TGTGCCAGCTCACTTCCTAGCTCCTACGAGCAGTACTTC
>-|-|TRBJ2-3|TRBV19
CASSLKRLAGASTDTQYF
TGTGCCAGTAGTCTTAAACGGTTGGCGGGCGCTAGCACAGATACGCAGTATTTT
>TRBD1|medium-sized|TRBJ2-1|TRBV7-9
CASRPGGEQFF
TGTGCCAGCAGACCAGGGGGTGAGCAGTTCTTC
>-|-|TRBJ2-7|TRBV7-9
CASSLGSSFSYEQYF
TGTGCCAGCAGCCTTGGGAGTAGCTTTTCCTACGAGCAGTACTTC
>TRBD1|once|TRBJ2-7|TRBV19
CASSIQGDSYEQYF
TGTGCCAGTAGTATTCAGGGGGACTCCTACGAGCAGTACTTC
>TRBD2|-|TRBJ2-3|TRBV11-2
CASSRTSGGRADTQYF
TGTGCCAGCAGCCGGACTAGCGGGGGGAGGGCAGATACGCAGTATTTT
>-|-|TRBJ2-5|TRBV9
CASSLSLRETQYF
TGTGCCAGCAGCCTATCTCTCCGGGAGACCCAGTACTTC
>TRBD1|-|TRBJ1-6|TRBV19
CASSSDREFSPLHF
TGTGCCAGTAGTAGCGACAGGGAGTTTTCACCCCTCCACTTT
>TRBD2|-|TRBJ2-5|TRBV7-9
CASSLGSSGNGEETQYF
TGTGCCAGCAGCTTAGGGTCTAGCGGGAATGGTGAAGAGACCCAGTACTTC
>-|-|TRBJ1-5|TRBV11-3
CASSLDLVCQEGYSNQPQHF
TGTGCCAGCAGCTTAGATCTTGTTTGCCAGGAGGGTTATAGCAATCAGCCCCAGCATTTT
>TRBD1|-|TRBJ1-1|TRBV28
CASSLWGGQVTAFF
TGTGCCAGCAGTTTATGGGGGGGACAGGTAACAGCTTTCTTT
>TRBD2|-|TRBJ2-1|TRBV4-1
CASSSPGGSGGCEQFF
TGCGCCAGCAGCTCACCGGGGGGTAGCGGGGGTTGTGAGCAGTTCTTC
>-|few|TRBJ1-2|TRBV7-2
CASRPTGHLNYGYTF
TGTGCCAGCAGACCGACGGGACACCTTAACTATGGCTACACCTTC
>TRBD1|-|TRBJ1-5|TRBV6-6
CASSPGTANQPQHF
TGTGCCAGCAGTCCCGGGACAGCTAATCAGCCCCAGCATTTT
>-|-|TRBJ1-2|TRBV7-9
CASSTYSDSSYGYTF
TGTGCCAGCAGCACCTACAGTGATTCTTCCTATGGCTACACCTTC
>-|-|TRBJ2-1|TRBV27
CASWEALSSYNEQFF
TGTGCCAGTTGGGAGGCTCTCAGCTCCTACAATGAGCAGTTCTTC
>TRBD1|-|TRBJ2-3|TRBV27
CASSANHRGPRTDTQYF
TGTGCCAGCAGTGCCAATCACAGGGGGCCCCGCACAGATACGCAGTATTTT
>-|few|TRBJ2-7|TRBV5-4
CASSPMLGGGSYEQYF
TGTGCCAGCAGCCCCATGCTCGGGGGTGGCTCCTACGAGCAGTACTTC
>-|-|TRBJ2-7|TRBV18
CASNHAGGYYEQYF
TGTGCCAGCAACCACGCTGGCGGATACTACGAGCAGTACTTC
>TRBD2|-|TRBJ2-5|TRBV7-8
CASNGGREETQYF
TGTGCCAGCAACGGCGGGAGGGAGGAGACCCAGTACTTC
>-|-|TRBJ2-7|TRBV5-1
CASSLGDLSGTYEQYF
TGCGCCAGCAGCTTGGGGGACCTTAGCGGAACCTACGAGCAGTACTTC
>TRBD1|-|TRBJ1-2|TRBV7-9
CASRPDRGGNYGYTF
TGTGCCAGCAGGCCTGACAGGGGCGGTAACTATGGCTACACCTTC
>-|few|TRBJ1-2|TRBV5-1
CASSLVVGGGYGYTF
TGCGCCAGCAGCTTGGTAGTGGGTGGCGGCTATGGCTACACCTTC
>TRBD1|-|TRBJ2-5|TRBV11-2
CASSRDRGQETQYF
TGTGCCAGCAGCCGGGACAGGGGGCAAGAGACCCAGTACTTC
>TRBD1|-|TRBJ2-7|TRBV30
CAWSQGDEQYF
TGTGCCTGGAGTCAGGGGGACGAGCAGTACTTC
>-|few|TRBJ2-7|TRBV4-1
CASSQDRYEQYF
TGCGCCAGCAGCCAAGACCGCTACGAGCAGTACTTC
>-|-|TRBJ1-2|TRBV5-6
CASSFGRTVTLNYGYTF
TGTGCCAGCAGCTTCGGACGGACAGTAACACTTAACTATGGCTACACCTTC
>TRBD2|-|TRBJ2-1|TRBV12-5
CASGPGGLTINEQFF
TGTGCTAGTGGTCCGGGGGGACTGACCATTAATGAGCAGTTCTTC
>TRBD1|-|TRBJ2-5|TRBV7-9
CASSLVGTGDVEGTQYF
TGTGCCAGCAGCTTAGTGGGGACAGGGGATGTGGAAGGGACCCAGTACTTC
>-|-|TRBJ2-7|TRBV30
CAWSVGVYEQYF
TGTGCCTGGAGTGTAGGGGTCTACGAGCAGTACTTC
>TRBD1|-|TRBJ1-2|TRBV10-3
CAISRQGNYGYTF
TGTGCCATCAGTCGACAGGGAAACTATGGCTACACCTTC
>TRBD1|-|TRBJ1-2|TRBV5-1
CASSLVVWDSYGYTF
TGCGCCAGCAGCTTGGTTGTGTGGGACAGCTATGGCTACACCTTC
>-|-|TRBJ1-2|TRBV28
CASSLVGAMGYTF
TGTGCCAGCAGTTTGGTGGGGGCGATGGGCTACACCTTC
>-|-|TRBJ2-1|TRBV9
CASSVVATDYEQFF
TGTGCCAGCAGCGTAGTGGCAACCGACTATGAGCAGTTCTTC
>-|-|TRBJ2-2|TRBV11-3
CASSSQNTGELFF
TGTGCCAGCAGCTCCCAGAACACCGGGGAGCTGTTTTTT
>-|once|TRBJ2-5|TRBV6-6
CASSPLGGTETQYF
TGTGCCAGCAGCCCCCTGGGGGGAACGGAGACCCAGTACTTC
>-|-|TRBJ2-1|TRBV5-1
CASSEQGDNEQFF
TGCGCCAGCTCGGAACAGGGTGACAATGAGCAGTTCTTC
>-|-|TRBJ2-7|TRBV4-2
CASSFRRGTYEQYF
TGTGCCAGCAGCTTCCGAAGGGGAACCTACGAGCAGTACTTC
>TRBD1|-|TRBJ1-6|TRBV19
CASTNRGGDSPLHF
TGTGCCAGTACCAACAGGGGTGGCGATTCACCCCTCCACTTT
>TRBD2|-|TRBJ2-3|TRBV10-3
CAIRASGSEPLTDTQYF
TGTGCCATCAGGGCTAGCGGGTCCGAACCCCTCACAGATACGCAGTATTTT
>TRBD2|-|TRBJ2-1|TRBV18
CASSPSGLAETYNEQFF
TGTGCCAGCTCACCATCAGGACTAGCAGAGACCTACAATGAGCAGTTCTTC
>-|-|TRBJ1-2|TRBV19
CASSILARGYGYTF
TGTGCCAGTAGTATCCTAGCCAGGGGCTATGGCTACACCTTC